This T cell receptor (beta chain) was recovered during a study of blood T cell repertoires in COVID-19. Background on the study: COVID-19 samples collected from the United States, Italy and Spain covered acute and convalescent phases. Sources were T cells, B-cell-depleted T cells, or PBMCs; the material itself was cDNA or gDNA.

As handled by the study authors: Amplification of reference gene primers was used by the study to estimate nucleated cell counts. Some clones are missing from TCRdb's copy, which holds only in-frame ones; the method was immunoSEQ multiplex PCR. V, J and clone size reflect that table, while D and trimming were determined from the DNA. The data hold 200,000 to 300,000 clones, with 83% observed a single time. Trimming pared 5 bases from V and 2 bases from J, leaving 18 bases between. Germline values: CDR1 SGHVS, CDR2 FNYEAQ. The CDR3 covers 16 residues. The sequence derives from a human donor in a cohort sampled during active COVID-19. The chain couples TRBV7-6 to TRBJ1-1; D might be TRBD1 (5 bases). Sequenced sample: peripheral blood. As DNA, the CDR3 is TGTGCCAGCAGCGAAAGACAGATGCTTTCCAACACTGAAGCTTTCTTT. The encoded protein is CASSERQMLSNTEAFF. The full variable domain, with the rest looked up from reference TRBV7-6 and TRBJ1-1, is GAGVSQSPRYKVTKRGQDVALRCDPISGHVSLYWYRQALGQGPEFLTYFNYEAQQDKSGLPNDRFSAERPEGSISTLTIQRTEQRDSAMYRCASSERQMLSNTEAFFGQGTRLTVV.